This T cell receptor beta chain was recovered during a study of regulatory T cells in long-lasting Graves disease. This CDR3 is built from 15 residues. V gave up 10 bases and J gave up 10 bases, with 28 bases separating them. The V gene's germline CDR1 is MDHEN and CDR2 SYDVKM. Assembly of TCR beta libraries relied on iRepertoire HTBI primers together with Arm-PCR of CDR3 regions. Using its own MiXCR run on the multiplex PCR reads, TCRdb lists one record per CDR3 protein. The data contain 200,000 to 250,000 distinct CDR3 sequences, 20% to 25% of them seen just once; the ten biggest clones take up approximately 15%. Time point defined: newly diagnosed GD, antithyroid drugs for less than 3 months. Extracted RNA from PBMCs served as the source of the TCR library. Blood from the periphery, around 9.3 milliliters in all, was drawn into EDTA tubes. This clonotype was detected ten times or more.

The material was peripheral blood mononuclear cells (PBMCs), obtained at new diagnosis, from a patient treated with antithyroid drugs. V is TRBV28 and J is TRBJ1-1, with D perhaps matching TRBD1 (6 bases). The TCR was taken from a female donor with Graves disease. CDR3 sequence: CATNLGGHNFFGAFF. The CDR3 coding sequence is TGTGCCACCAACTTAGGGGGGCATAATTTCTTCGGAGCTTTCTTT.